Included here is one T cell receptor (beta chain) sequence, with context. The target of this receptor is not known. Qualities for individual bases were not recorded, and no much larger clone is one base off. This specimen comes from a study of blood T cell repertoires in COVID-19 (dated by TCRdb to 2019 to 2021). Study-level background: Collaborator samples came from the United States, Italy and Spain and covered acute and convalescent phases of COVID-19. The material from the prospective study consisted of cDNA or gDNA derived from T cells, B-cell-depleted T cells, or PBMCs. The dataset comprised deeply sampled blood TCRbeta repertoires from subjects exposed to, actively infected with, or recovered from COVID-19. A freely available public database, intended as a resource for researchers studying the immune response to SARS-CoV-2, is where the repertoires were released. The samples were drawn from two sources: the first 160 participants of the ongoing ImmuneRACE study, and some 1,300 subjects contributed by 6 global collaborators. Nearly every sample came with metadata listing a de-identified subject ID, COVID-19 status, age in years and sex. Where available, HLA class I and class II types were obtained from metadata supplied by the sample provider rather than from assay-based typing.

TCRbeta CDR3 regions were amplified from genomic DNA by means of the immunoSEQ Assay, a bias-controlled multiplex PCR. The paper's processing steps were these. The number of nucleated cells in each sample was estimated from the amplification of reference gene primers within the assay. To quantify the absolute abundance of each unique TCRbeta CDR3 rearrangement, sequence reads were collapsed and filtered. For each sample, productive Simpson clonality was calculated as the square root of Simpson's diversity index across productive rearrangements. As stored in TCRdb, this immuneACCESS dataset retains in-frame rearrangements with V and J assigned. A fraction of the clones does not appear; measured against another copy, unresolved V genes explain less than half of the discrepancy, and the remainder lacks a known reason. The DNA was the basis for D and trimming; V, J and clone size are from that table. Across this sample there are 70,000 to 90,000 clones, with around 86% seen only once. The top ten hold 8% of the sample.

What the authors observed across the whole study: The amount of clinical and demographic metadata varied by source and participant and was provided uncurated.

The collaborating institutions used their own protocols to collect whole blood in K2EDTA tubes. For TCRbeta analysis, collaborators shipped samples in one of three forms: frozen whole blood, isolated PBMCs, or DNA extracted from either of those sample types. The sample comprised peripheral blood. The TCR comes from an elderly man with active or convalescent COVID-19.

For the CDR3, the sequence is CASSPRPGNYGYTF. The DNA sequence is as follows: TGTGCCAGCAGTCCCCGCCCGGGGAACTATGGCTACACCTTC. The V and J genes are TRBV6-5 and TRBJ1-2; the D gene remains uncertain. Reading the germline V gene gives CDR1 MNHEY and CDR2 SVGAGI. CDR3 length: 14 amino acids, cysteine to phenylalanine. Just CDR3 DNA is preserved here, 42 bases in frame from base 1. V is reduced by 5 bases and J by 2 bases, leaving a spacing of 12 bases between them.